The rows below give T cell receptor beta chains drawn from one sample of a study of cytomegalovirus exposure and HLA in healthy donors. The assay was immunoSEQ multiplex PCR, and TCRdb's table has in-frame clones only and misses some. This table has under 200,000 clones, over 70% appearing once. Sequencing was performed on PBMCs. Every receptor here comes from a woman aged 45-59 years in good health and CMV-seropositive. Both conserved end residues are part of each CDR3. The D gene is left open where the match is weak. Clone size is stated in some rows and not others, as once, few, many or a class when expanded.

TRBJ1-3	16	TRBV19	NA	TRBD1	CASTRTGGVSGNTIYF	TGTGCCAGTACAAGGACAGGGGGCGTCTCTGGAAACACCATATATTTT
TRBJ2-7	15	TRBV5-4	NA	TRBD2	CASSRGTSGSYEQYF	TGTGCCAGCAGCAGGGGGACTAGCGGCTCCTACGAGCAGTACTTC
TRBJ1-1	12	TRBV2	NA	NA	CATSDRTTEAFF	TGTGCCACCTCGGACAGAACCACTGAAGCTTTCTTT
TRBJ2-5	16	TRBV5-6	NA	TRBD2	CASSLQAGGYQETQYF	TGTGCCAGCAGCTTGCAAGCGGGGGGGTACCAAGAGACCCAGTACTTC
TRBJ2-3	15	TRBV5-6	NA	NA	CASSLVGTSTDTQYF	TGTGCCAGCAGCTTGGTGGGGACTAGCACAGATACGCAGTATTTT
TRBJ1-1	13	TRBV19	few	TRBD1	CASEDRLNTEAFF	TGTGCCAGTGAGGACAGGCTGAACACTGAAGCTTTCTTT
TRBJ1-1	13	TRBV2	once	NA	CASRSDFNTEAFF	TGTGCTAGCAGGTCGGACTTCAACACTGAAGCTTTCTTT
TRBJ2-2	15	TRBV19	NA	TRBD1	CASSITGGNTGELFF	TGTGCCAGTAGTATCACAGGGGGAAACACCGGGGAGCTGTTTTTT
TRBJ1-2	11	TRBV29-1	NA	TRBD1	CSVGQETGYTF	TGCAGCGTGGGACAGGAGACTGGCTACACCTTC
TRBJ2-1	16	TRBV6-5	NA	TRBD2	CASSYSGLAGGDEQFF	TGTGCCAGCAGTTACTCGGGACTAGCGGGGGGCGATGAGCAGTTCTTC
TRBJ2-1	16	TRBV5-1	NA	NA	CASSLGAVSSYNEQFF	TGCGCCAGCAGCTTAGGTGCGGTAAGCTCCTACAATGAGCAGTTCTTC
TRBJ2-3	16	TRBV7-3	NA	TRBD2	CASSLGVSGASDTQYF	TGTGCCAGCAGCTTAGGTGTGAGCGGGGCATCTGATACGCAGTATTTT
TRBJ2-1	16	TRBV11-1	NA	TRBD2	CASSWGSGGPYNEQFF	TGTGCCAGCAGCTGGGGCAGCGGGGGGCCATACAATGAGCAGTTCTTC
TRBJ1-1	13	TRBV5-1	once	NA	CASSPTGGHGAFF	TGCGCCAGCAGCCCGACGGGGGGGCATGGAGCTTTCTTT
TRBJ2-2	14	TRBV2	NA	NA	CASSELGDSGELFF	TGTGCCAGCAGTGAATTGGGTGACTCCGGGGAGCTGTTTTTT
TRBJ2-5	13	TRBV5-6	NA	TRBD2	CASSLAGRETQYF	TGTGCCAGCAGCTTAGCGGGGAGGGAGACCCAGTACTTC
TRBJ1-4	16	TRBV7-9	few	NA	CASSPGASTTNEKLFF	TGTGCCAGCAGCCCAGGGGCGAGCACAACTAATGAAAAACTGTTTTTT
TRBJ2-1	13	TRBV2	NA	TRBD2	CAASGGGDNEQFF	TGTGCCGCGTCGGGGGGGGGTGACAATGAGCAGTTCTTC
TRBJ1-1	15	TRBV6-1	NA	NA	CASSERIGGRTEAFF	TGTGCCAGCAGTGAACGTATAGGGGGTCGGACTGAAGCTTTCTTT
TRBJ2-5	12	TRBV29-1	NA	NA	CSWGPGGETQYF	TGCAGTTGGGGCCCCGGGGGAGAGACCCAGTACTTC
TRBJ2-7	13	TRBV10-1	NA	NA	CASSEAHTYEQYF	TGCGCCAGCAGTGAGGCTCATACCTACGAGCAGTACTTC
TRBJ1-1	11	TRBV6-5	NA	NA	CASSFQTEAFF	TGTGCCAGCAGCTTTCAGACTGAAGCTTTCTTT
TRBJ1-1	14	TRBV12-5	few	NA	CASGLGEVRTEAFF	TGTGCTAGTGGTCTGGGTGAGGTTAGGACTGAAGCTTTCTTT
TRBJ2-7	14	TRBV5-1	NA	NA	CASSRLTGGYEQYF	TGCGCCAGCAGCCGACTCACAGGTGGCTACGAGCAGTACTTC
TRBJ2-5	11	TRBV7-6	few	NA	CASTHGETQYF	TGTGCCAGCACCCACGGGGAGACCCAGTACTTC
TRBJ2-1	14	TRBV5-4	NA	NA	CASHTTGSYNEQFF	TGTGCCAGCCATACGACGGGGTCATACAATGAGCAGTTCTTC
TRBJ1-1	10	TRBV6-1	NA	NA	CASTREPAFF	TGTGCCAGCACCCGGGAGCCTGCTTTCTTT
TRBJ1-4	15	TRBV5-1	NA	NA	CASSPFRGVNEKLFF	TGCGCCAGCAGCCCGTTCCGGGGGGTTAATGAAAAACTGTTTTTT
TRBJ1-1	13	TRBV11-3	NA	NA	CASSRGVNTEAFF	TGTGCCAGCAGCCGCGGAGTGAACACTGAAGCTTTCTTT
TRBJ2-7	11	TRBV30	NA	NA	CAWSRGGEQYF	TGTGCCTGGAGTAGAGGGGGTGAGCAGTACTTC
TRBJ2-2	13	TRBV27	once	TRBD2	CASSYSGTGELFF	TGTGCCAGCAGTTATAGCGGGACCGGGGAGCTGTTTTTT
TRBJ2-1	16	TRBV7-3	NA	TRBD2	CASSFPASGGGDEQFF	TGTGCCAGCAGCTTCCCAGCTAGCGGGGGGGGTGATGAGCAGTTCTTC
TRBJ2-1	16	TRBV12-5	few	NA	CASGFVQGLSYNEQFF	TGTGCTAGTGGTTTTGTTCAGGGCCTCTCCTACAATGAGCAGTTCTTC
TRBJ1-1	13	TRBV7-3	few	NA	CASSLDMNTEAFF	TGTGCCAGCAGCTTGGACATGAACACTGAAGCTTTCTTT
TRBJ2-2	15	TRBV11-1	NA	NA	CASRYLGGVTGELFF	TGTGCCAGCAGATATCTCGGGGGAGTCACCGGGGAGCTGTTTTTT
TRBJ2-5	16	TRBV5-6	NA	TRBD2	CASSKGLAGGPGTQYF	TGTGCCAGCAGCAAGGGACTAGCGGGGGGGCCCGGGACCCAGTACTTC
TRBJ1-3	15	TRBV6-5	NA	TRBD1	CASSYGTGNGNTIYF	TGTGCCAGCAGTTATGGGACAGGGAATGGTAACACCATATATTTT
TRBJ1-1	13	TRBV7-2	NA	NA	CASRFGDNTEAFF	TGTGCCAGCAGATTCGGAGATAACACTGAAGCTTTCTTT
TRBJ2-1	13	TRBV6-1	NA	NA	CASSTDRFNEQFF	TGTGCCAGCAGTACTGATCGGTTCAATGAGCAGTTCTTC
TRBJ1-3	16	TRBV5-1	NA	TRBD1	CASSSWTGEAGNTIYF	TGCGCCAGCAGCTCTTGGACAGGGGAGGCTGGAAACACCATATATTTT
TRBJ2-1	14	TRBV5-1	NA	NA	CASSLDAGYNEQFF	TGCGCCAGCAGCTTGGATGCAGGGTACAATGAGCAGTTCTTC
TRBJ1-5	14	TRBV5-6	few	TRBD1	CASSLRQGQQPQHF	TGTGCCAGCAGCCTCCGACAGGGCCAACAGCCCCAGCATTTT
TRBJ1-2	13	TRBV10-3	NA	NA	CAISESRGYGYTF	TGTGCCATCAGTGAGTCCCGGGGCTATGGCTACACCTTC
TRBJ2-7	16	TRBV6-1	few	NA	CASSETRRLYSYEQYF	TGTGCCAGCAGTGAGACAAGAAGGCTGTACTCCTACGAGCAGTACTTC
TRBJ2-7	13	TRBV30	NA	NA	CAWSVGGTYEQYF	TGTGCCTGGAGTGTTGGCGGAACCTACGAGCAGTACTTC
TRBJ1-2	12	TRBV5-4	NA	NA	CASSGPGGGYTF	TGTGCCAGCAGCGGTCCGGGGGGTGGCTACACCTTC
TRBJ2-7	15	TRBV19	NA	TRBD2	CASSTTSGESYEQYF	TGTGCCAGTAGTACAACTAGCGGGGAATCCTACGAGCAGTACTTC
TRBJ1-6	16	TRBV7-9	NA	NA	CASSKLEVRGRSPLHF	TGTGCCAGCAGCAAACTGGAGGTCAGGGGTCGGTCACCCCTCCACTTT
TRBJ2-5	13	TRBV9	NA	NA	CASSVRGRETQYF	TGTGCCAGCAGCGTCCGAGGGCGAGAGACCCAGTACTTC
TRBJ1-5	15	TRBV6-1	few	NA	CASSEIGGAHQPQHF	TGTGCCAGCAGTGAAATCGGAGGGGCCCATCAGCCCCAGCATTTT
TRBJ1-1	13	TRBV7-9	NA	NA	CASSLSGGTEAFF	TGTGCCAGCAGCTTATCGGGAGGGACTGAAGCTTTCTTT
TRBJ2-1	14	TRBV11-2	NA	TRBD1	CASSLGGQLNEQFF	TGTGCCAGCAGCTTAGGGGGACAGCTTAATGAGCAGTTCTTC
TRBJ1-4	15	TRBV7-9	NA	NA	CASSPSYGGNEKLFF	TGTGCCAGCAGCCCCAGTTACGGCGGGAATGAAAAACTGTTTTTT
TRBJ1-6	13	TRBV27	NA	NA	CASSATPRAPLHF	TGTGCCAGCAGTGCAACCCCTCGAGCACCCCTCCACTTT
TRBJ2-7	15	TRBV6-6	once	TRBD1	CASTVDRGTLYEQYF	TGTGCCAGCACCGTAGACAGGGGGACCCTTTACGAGCAGTACTTC
TRBJ1-1	13	TRBV2	NA	NA	CASSRGVGTEAFF	TGTGCCAGCTCCCGGGGGGTAGGGACTGAAGCTTTCTTT